Following are 30 T cell receptor delta chains from one sample sequenced in a study of γδ T cells in repeated Plasmodium falciparum infection. Vgamma9/Vdelta2+ and Vdelta2-negative gammadelta T cells were flow-sorted from PBMC for bulk sequencing. TCRdb re-called clones from the multiplex PCR reads using CATT. The data hold around 52,000 delta-chain clones, with around 1.7% observed a single time. The specimen was gamma-delta T cells from blood. These receptors all come from a pool of human donors (malaria-infected and uninfected, not separated).

Note on this clone: A far larger clone is a single base away, which makes a read error likely. The same CDR3 is also encoded by other DNA sequences in this sample. The rearrangement joins TRDV1 to TRDJ1; D perhaps matches TRDD2 (5 bases). TCRdb supplies no J gene; here it was assigned by aligning the nucleotide sequence to germline. CDR1 TSWWSYY and CDR2 QGS come from the germline V gene. V dropped 0 bases and J dropped 0 bases, with 26 bases sitting between them. This CDR3 region has 21 residues. Here the CDR3 DNA reads TGTGCTCTTGGGGAACTACTGTTCGCCTACGTTGTTCCGCAGTACACCGATAAACTCATCTTT. It is translated as CALGELLFAYVVPQYTDKLIF.

This clone was picked up a small number of times. Given a much more abundant clone one base away, this may be a read error. The rearrangement joins TRDV1 to TRDJ1; TRDD3 aligns across 10 bases. The J gene, not given by TCRdb, was assigned here from a germline match of the nucleotide sequence. Germline CDR1 TSWWSYY, CDR2 QGS. The junction had 21 bases not matched to a gene; V was cut back by 1 base and J by 7 bases. This CDR3 is built from 20 residues. CDR3 residues: CALGERSSPSLYWGIPKLIF. CDR3 in DNA: TGTGCTCTTGGGGAACGGAGTTCCCCTTCACTCTACTGGGGGATCCCTAAACTCATCTTT.

This clone was counted many times. TCRdb assigns this DNA the protein of a much larger clone, which departs from its translation at residue 5; this likely reflects a read error, and the protein shown comes from translating the DNA. The chain uses TRDV2 and TRDJ3, with 10 nucleotides matching TRDD3. The J gene is not listed in TCRdb, so it was assigned here from a DNA match to germline. The CDR3 is made up of 17 amino acids. Germline CDR1 and CDR2: GEAIGNYY and EKD. V trimming: 3 bases; J trimming: 0 bases; junction bases outside the gene matches: 1. CDR3 coding DNA: TGTGCCTGTGACGCTGGGGGATACTCCTGGGACACCCGACAGATGTTTTTC. Translation: CACDAGGYSWDTRQMFF.

Comment on this clone: One base separates it from a far larger clone, so it is likely a read error. Other DNA variants within this sample encode the same CDR3. The V call is TRAV38-2/DV8, the J call TRDJ1; D may be TRDD2 (5 bases). Here the J gene came from matching the DNA to germline, since TCRdb omits it. The CDR3 sequence is 16 residues long. V was shortened by 2 bases and J by 0 bases, with 14 bases between the two germline ends. The germline CDR1 and CDR2 sequences are TSESDYY and QEAYKQQN. The CDR3 loop reads CAYRRKPTKYTDKLIF. CDR3 nucleotides: TGTGCTTATAGGAGGAAACCTACAAAGTACACCGATAAACTCATCTTT.

As concerns this clone: A far larger clone is one base from this, pointing to a likely read error. The sample has other DNA sequences that encode this CDR3 too. Here the V gene is TRDV1, but the J gene went uncalled; the listed D gene, TRDD3, was not tested against the DNA. The CDR3 has 25 residues. Germline V CDR1 and CDR2: TSWWSYY, QGS. The CDR3 spells CALGEGLHRAKTGGSFPPYTDKLIF. The CDR3 region has the DNA TGTGCTCTTGGGGAAGGACTGCATCGGGCGAAGACTGGGGGATCGTTTCCCCCGTACACCGATAAGCTCATCTTT.

A word on this clone: A far larger clone is a single base away, which makes a read error likely. This sample includes further DNA sequences coding for the same CDR3. The chain recombines TRDV2 with TRDJ1; the match to TRDD3 covers 11 bases. TCRdb carries no J gene annotation; the J gene was assigned here by matching the DNA with germline. The J segment lost 0 bases and the V segment lost 0 bases, leaving 11 bases of the junction unmatched. The germline CDR1 and CDR2 sequences are GEAIGNYY and EKD. The CDR3 runs 19 residues. CDR3 coding DNA: TGTGCCTGTGACACCGGGATGGGGGATACGGATTCATACACCGATAAACTCATCTTT. This codes for CACDTGMGDTDSYTDKLIF.

This clone was recorded at least ten times. The protein that TCRdb holds for this DNA derives from a much larger clone and differs from the translated DNA at residue 19, which likely indicates a read error; the protein shown here is translated from the DNA. This chain joins TRDV1 and TRDJ1; 7 nucleotides match TRDD3. From germline, CDR1 is TSWWSYY and CDR2 QGS. There are 22 residues in the CDR3. This chain's CDR3 is CALGETGFPPTRGISYTDELIF. The CDR3 DNA reads as TGTGCTCTTGGGGAAACCGGCTTCCCACCGACTAGGGGGATTTCGTACACCGATGAACTCATCTTT.

Judged by abundance, this clone is medium-sized. This rearrangement joins TRDV2 to TRDJ1; 7 nucleotides align to TRDD3. Germline CDR1 and CDR2: GEAIGNYY and EKD. Trimming cost V 0 bases and J 4 bases; bases outside gene matches: 7. CDR3 length: 15 residues. In DNA, the CDR3 is TGTGCCTGTGACACCGGGATACTACCCATCGATAAACTCATCTTT. Translated: CACDTGILPIDKLIF.

This clone was seen a handful of times. For this DNA, TCRdb reports the protein of a much larger clone, which diverges at residue 15, most likely from a read error; the protein presented here is translated directly from the DNA. V and J are TRDV3 and TRDJ1, with D perhaps matching TRDD3 (6 bases). Germline assignment: CDR1 TVYSNPD and CDR2 GDNSRS (reference sequence). The length of the CDR3 is 19 residues. CDR3 nucleotide sequence: TGTGCCCTTTGGGCTCTACGATGGGGGTTCTCCCGATCAACCGTTAAACTCATCTTT. It codes for CALWALRWGFSRSTVKLIF.

This clone was detected many times. A far larger clone is just one base off, so this is likely a read error. The chain couples TRDV2 to TRDJ1; 9 bases line up with TRDD3. As TCRdb names no J gene, one was assigned here on the basis of a DNA match to germline. Germline values: CDR1 GEAIGNYY, CDR2 EKD. The CDR3 runs 15 residues. The junction had 9 bases not matched to a gene; V was cut back by 8 bases and J by 0 bases. CDR3 sequence (DNA): TGTGCCTATTCTAGGGGATACGGTAACACCGATAAACTCATCTTT. This translates into CAYSRGYGNTDKLIF.

The V gene is TRDV2, the J gene TRDJ3; 13 bases match TRDD3. Germline matching of the DNA provided the J gene here, since TCRdb leaves it blank. Trimming at V came to 3 bases and at J to 4 bases, leaving 14 bases not matched to a gene. The CDR3 runs 21 residues. Germline-derived CDR1 and CDR2 are GEAIGNYY and EKD. The CDR3 DNA is TGTGCCTGTGACCCATCGGTACTGGGGGATACGCTCGCATGGGACACCCGACAGATGTTTTTC. This gives the protein CACDPSVLGDTLAWDTRQMFF.

This clone was seen repeatedly, ten times or more. The sample contains more than one DNA sequence encoding this CDR3. The chain combines TRDV3 with TRDJ1, with 13 bases identical to TRDD3. The CDR3 is made up of 24 amino acids. Trimming took 1 base from V and 6 from J; bases not matched to a gene: 35. CDR1 is TVYSNPD and CDR2 is GDNSRS in the germline V gene (reference sequence). The CDR3 is CAFIFHGPGRYYWGIRLGLNKLIF. The CDR3, as DNA: TGTGCCTTTATTTTTCACGGGCCGGGGCGCTATTACTGGGGGATACGCCTAGGATTAAATAAACTCATCTTT.

Turning to this clone: The TCRdb protein comes from a much larger clone and disagrees with this DNA's translation at residue 10, likely due to a read error; the protein given here is derived from the DNA. The V gene is TRDV2, the J gene TRDJ1; D unresolved. The J gene was missing in TCRdb and was found by matching the end of the DNA to germline. Germline loops: CDR1 GEAIGNYY, CDR2 EKD. This CDR3 is built from 18 residues. Trimming pared 1 base from V and 1 base from J, leaving 21 bases between. Here the CDR3 DNA reads TGTGCCTGTGACACTACGAATTGCTCACCGGGTCCCACCGATAAACTCATCTTT. Residues: CACDTTNCSPGPTDKLIF.

This clone has ten or more counts. The protein TCRdb lists belongs to a much larger clone and differs from this DNA's translation at residue 16, which points to a read error; the protein shown is made from the DNA. The chain couples TRDV1 to TRDJ1; perhaps TRDD3 as D (6 bases). TCRdb does not report a J gene; here it was assigned by matching the DNA to germline references. Germline V gives CDR1 TSWWSYY, CDR2 QGS. This CDR3 is built from 19 residues. The CDR3 nucleotides are TGTGCTCTTGGGGAAGGCGCTGGGGCCCGGAGAGGGTACACCGATAGACTCATCTTT. Translating it yields CALGEGAGARRGYTDRLIF.

This clone was recorded a few times. Translating this DNA gives a protein that differs at residue 6 from the TCRdb one, which belongs to a much larger clone; a read error is likely, and the protein shown is this translation. The rearrangement links TRDV1 to TRDJ1, with TRDD3 matching over 11 bases. The V gene's germline CDR1 is TSWWSYY and CDR2 QGS. CDR3 length: 16 residues. The CDR3: CALERPLGDTGDKLIF. As DNA, the CDR3 is TGTGCCCTTGAGAGGCCGCTGGGGGATACTGGCGATAAACTCATCTTT.

Details on this clone: The protein that TCRdb holds for this DNA derives from a much larger clone and differs from the translated DNA at residue 15, which likely indicates a read error; the protein shown here is translated from the DNA. The chain uses TRDV3 and TRDJ1; D may be TRDD3 (6 bases). TCRdb leaves out the J gene; it was filled in here by matching the DNA to germline. Trimming took off 2 bases at V and 0 bases at J, with 43 bases between the two ends. In germline, CDR1 is TVYSNPD, CDR2 GDNSRS (reference sequence). CDR3 length equals 24 residues. The CDR3 here is CAFRKPKYVHYGGYSRTNTDKLIF. The CDR3 DNA sequence: TGTGCCTTTCGGAAACCAAAATACGTTCATTATGGAGGATACAGTAGAACAAACACCGATAAACTCATCTTT.

This clone was observed a handful of times. TCRdb shows a much larger clone's protein in place of this DNA's translation, and the two differ at residue 22, likely through a read error; the protein shown is translated from the DNA. The chain employs TRDV2 and TRDJ1; 8 nucleotides agree with TRDD3. TCRdb leaves out the J gene; it was filled in here by matching the DNA to germline. V lost 3 bases to trimming and J lost 0 bases; unmatched junction nucleotides: 47. Germline CDR1 is GEAIGNYY and CDR2 is EKD. CDR3 length equals 29 residues. Here the CDR3 reads CACDPAFRPNGVEPLLGADADQYTDKLIF. CDR3 bases: TGTGCCTGTGACCCTGCCTTCCGGCCCAATGGAGTAGAGCCCTTACTGGGGGCCGACGCTGACCAATACACCGATAAACTCATCTTT.

In regard to this clone: A much larger clone lies a single base off, so this may be a read error. This specimen includes other DNA sequences encoding the same CDR3. The chain uses TRDV3 and TRDJ1; 11 nucleotides match TRDD3. The CDR3 consists of 25 residues. Germline V lookup: CDR1 TVYSNPD, CDR2 GDNSRS (reference sequence). CDR3 DNA sequence: TGTGCCTTTAAACGGTCCTCCGTACCATACTTCTACTGGGGGATAATGTCCCCGTACACCGATAAACTCATCTTC. This sequence encodes CAFKRSSVPYFYWGIMSPYTDKLIF.

This clone came up many times. One base separates it from a far larger clone, so it is likely a read error. The same CDR3 can be traced to other DNA sequences in this sample. This sequence joins TRDV1 and TRDJ1, with 9 positions matching TRDD3. Per germline, CDR1 TSWWSYY and CDR2 QGS. The CDR3 is 18 amino acids. V gave up 3 bases and J gave up 9 bases; unmatched junction bases: 20. DNA for the CDR3: TGTGCTCTTGGGGAGCTATCAGGGGGGATACTCCCAGTGCTCGAACTCATCTTT. Translating gives CALGELSGGILPVLELIF.

On this clone itself: This likely traces to a read error, being one base from a far larger clone. The same CDR3 can be traced to other DNA sequences in this sample. The gene calls are TRDV1 and TRDJ1, with D tentatively TRDD3 (6 bases). The CDR3 extends over 16 amino acids. V was trimmed by 0 bases and J by 4 bases, leaving 15 bases between them. Germline V gives CDR1 TSWWSYY, CDR2 QGS. As DNA, the CDR3 is TGTGCTCTTGGGGAACTAGGACATCGGGGGAGCGATAAACTCATCTTT. It codes for CALGELGHRGSDKLIF.

In its sample, this clone was seen a few times. This likely traces to a read error, being one base from a far larger clone. Within the sample, other DNA sequences also encode this same CDR3. This chain joins TRDV1 and TRDJ1; a possible D gene is TRDD2 (6 bases). The CDR3 extends over 21 amino acids. Germline V lookup: CDR1 TSWWSYY, CDR2 QGS. The CDR3 coding sequence is TGTGCTCTTGGGGAACTCCCCTTGCGCCTTCCCTTGGAGACGTACACCGATAAACTCATCTTC. This codes for CALGELPLRLPLETYTDKLIF.

About this clone itself: A far larger clone is only one base removed, so a read error is likely. Different DNA sequences within this sample yield the same CDR3. In nucleotides, the CDR3 is TGTGCTCTTGGGGGGCACTACTGGGGGACGAGGAGGGAGGTTGGCGATAAACTCATCTTT. It is translated as CALGGHYWGTRREVGDKLIF. V is TRDV1 and J is TRDJ1; 9 nucleotides agree with TRDD3. The J gene, not given by TCRdb, was assigned here from a germline match of the nucleotide sequence. Germline CDR1 is TSWWSYY and CDR2 is QGS. V was pared by 4 bases and J by 4 bases, with 22 bases of the junction left unmatched. This CDR3 has 20 amino acids.

Points on this clone: Translating this DNA gives a protein that differs at residue 9 from the TCRdb one, which belongs to a much larger clone; a read error is likely, and the protein shown is this translation. This chain connects TRDV1 to TRDJ1; D possibly corresponds to TRDD2 (5 bases). V lost 0 bases, J lost 3 bases, and 29 bases lay in between. CDR3 length: 21 residues. The germline CDR1 and CDR2 sequences are TSWWSYY and QGS. The DNA for the CDR3 is TGTGCTCTTGGGGAACTTGCCGCTCCCTACTCAGGGAAACTGTTCTCCGATAAACTCATCTTT. Amino acid sequence: CALGELAAPYSGKLFSDKLIF.

This clone is labeled medium-sized. This specimen includes other DNA sequences encoding the same CDR3. The chain carries TRDV1 and TRDJ1, with D tentatively TRDD1 (6 bases). The germline V and J ends were trimmed by 0 bases and 4 bases, with 21 bases remaining between them. The CDR3 consists of 18 residues. CDR1 and CDR2 (germline): TSWWSYY, QGS. The CDR3 here is CALGELPWWINRIDKLIF. CDR3 DNA sequence: TGTGCTCTTGGGGAACTTCCCTGGTGGATAAATAGGATCGATAAACTCATCTTT.

The sample holds a few counts of this clone. This may be a read error, as it is one base from a much larger clone. The chain couples TRDV1 to TRDJ1, with D perhaps TRDD2 (5 bases). Here the J gene was assigned by germline matching of the DNA, as TCRdb has none. Looked up from germline, CDR1 is TSWWSYY and CDR2 is QGS. Deletions cut 4 bases from V and 8 bases from J, with 23 bases between. The CDR3 loop spans 16 amino acids. The CDR3 here is CALGALPTHNDIKLIF. CDR3 in DNA: TGTGCTCTTGGGGCGCTCCCTACGCATAATGACATAAAACTCATCTTT.

This clone came up a few times. This sequence is one base from a far larger clone and is likely a read error. The same CDR3 also results from other DNA sequences found in this sample. The J segment was not called; the V segment is TRDV1; the table gives TRDD3 as D, unverified against the DNA. CDR3 length: 16 residues. Per germline, CDR1 TSWWSYY and CDR2 QGS. Written as DNA, the CDR3 is TGTGCTCTTGGGGACCCATACTGGGGCTACACCGATAAGCTCATCTTT. Translated, it gives CALGDPYWGYTDKLIF.

This clone was recorded many times. TCRdb has a much larger clone's protein, which differs at residue 13 from the translation of this DNA, likely because of a read error; what is shown is the protein translated from the DNA. This chain connects TRDV2 to TRDJ1; 11 bases agree with TRDD3. The V gene's germline CDR1 is GEAIGNYY and CDR2 EKD. This CDR3 comprises 14 residues. This CDR3 reads CACDPGGYTDKLTF. For the CDR3, the DNA is TGTGCCTGTGACCCTGGGGGATACACCGATAAACTCACCTTT.

The table lists this clone with many counts. The protein recorded in TCRdb matches a much larger clone and deviates from this DNA's translation at residue 9, suggesting a read error; the protein here is obtained by translating the DNA. The V gene is TRDV1, the J gene TRDJ1, with D uncertain. The CDR3 spans 14 residues. Germline V lookup: CDR1 TSWWSYY, CDR2 QGS. Trimming stripped 3 bases from V and 3 bases from J, with 11 bases between. CDR3 sequence reads: CALGDGTRPDKLIF. The DNA for the CDR3 is TGTGCTCTTGGGGATGGGACTAGGCCCGATAAACTCATCTTT.

Notes on this clone: A far more abundant clone sits one base away, making this likely a read error. The same CDR3 is also encoded by other DNA sequences in this sample. The J gene is TRDJ1, the V gene TRDV1; weak D call: TRDD3 (7 bases). Trimming left V 3 bases short and J 4 bases short, with 54 bases between. Germline loops: CDR1 TSWWSYY, CDR2 QGS. The CDR3 length is 28 residues. Written as DNA, the CDR3 is TGTGCTCTTGGGGAGCGAAAGGACGAAAGGGGAAAGTCCCTACGTATTCCTAGGGGGGGATGGTCGGTCGATAAACTCATCTTT. Translated: CALGERKDERGKSLRIPRGGWSVDKLIF.

This clone was recorded a few times. This likely stems from a read error, as it lies one base from a far larger clone. Other DNA sequences from this sample encode an identical CDR3 as well. The J gene is TRDJ1, the V gene TRAV38-2/DV8; 10 nucleotides align to TRDD3. The CDR3 contains 24 residues. Germline loops: CDR1 TSESDYY, CDR2 QEAYKQQN. The CDR3 sequence is CAYRSPEVPMHWGIEGEDTDKLIF. The CDR3 nucleotides are TGTGCCTATAGAAGCCCGGAGGTTCCTATGCACTGGGGGATTGAGGGTGAGGACACCGATAAACTCATCTTT.